This T cell receptor (beta chain) is from a study of glioma-infiltrating T cells. With 6 bases clipped from V and 3 bases from J, the junction kept 11 bases outside the gene matches. The CDR3 consists of 16 residues. CDR1 MNHEY and CDR2 SMNVEV come from the germline V gene (reference sequence). Using RNA template, CDR3s of TCR alpha and beta were amplified with iRepertoire arm-PCR. MiXCR, applied by TCRdb to the multiplex PCR reads, yields one record per CDR3 protein. Of about 210,000 distinct CDR3 sequences listed, over 25% were seen once; the top ten hold over 20%. In this sample, this clonotype turned up many times.

The clonotype originates from a human donor with low-grade glioma or glioblastoma, undergoing nonglioma brain surgery, or in good health (not recorded which). The sample was glioma tissue, nonneoplastic brain tissue, or PBMCs (not recorded which). The chain joins TRBV27 to TRBJ2-7, with TRBD2 identical over 10 bases. The CDR3 protein is CASRDGEAGGHYEQYF. The DNA of the CDR3 is TGTGCCAGCAGAGATGGGGAAGCGGGAGGGCACTACGAGCAGTACTTC.